The T cell receptor (beta chain) under discussion was sequenced for a study of T cell changes during pregnancy in multiple sclerosis. This table comes from immunoSEQ multiplex PCR, and its TCRdb copy is limited to in-frame clones, with some not included. The sample includes more than 50,000 clones, approximately 91% of them seen just once. The V and J ends lost 3 bases and 1 base, in that order; junction bases with no gene match: 9. This CDR3 contains 19 residues. Looked up from germline, CDR1 is SEHNR and CDR2 is FQNEAQ (reference sequence). This TCR derives from a female donor in good health, enrolled as a control in a pregnancy study. The rearrangement links TRBV7-9 to TRBJ2-3, with 14 bases that match TRBD2. The input for sequencing was peripheral blood, taken after pregnancy. This CDR3 reads CASSFPTSGGAFGTDTQYF. CDR3 nucleotides: TGTGCCAGCAGCTTCCCGACTAGCGGGGGGGCGTTCGGCACAGATACGCAGTATTTT.